This TCR beta chain comes out of a study of OX40 agonist ivuxolimab in advanced cancers. Study-wide background: Clinicians treated patients with ivuxolimab, an agonistic anti-OX40 (CD134) antibody. A history of anti-PD-1, anti-PD-L1 or anti-CTLA-4 therapy was acceptable, and about 37% had some.

Germline V lookup: CDR1 SGHRS, CDR2 YFSETQ. The V and J ends lost 3 bases and 5 bases, in that order; junction bases with no gene match: 8. CDR3 size: 15 residues. Points from the study as a whole: At 0.1 to 3.0 mg/kg, CD4+ and CD8+ blood T cells expanded clonally by week 6.

On cycle 4 day 1 and cycle 7 day 1, as well as at baseline, blood was sampled. As regards this clone: Its antigen remains unknown.

Here immunoSEQ multiplex PCR was the method, and the copy in TCRdb shows in-frame clones only, minus some. The data contain tens of thousands of clones, about 90% of them singletons. Sequenced material: CD4+ or CD8+ T cells sorted from blood, taken in a trial of the OX40 agonist ivuxolimab. This chain joins TRBV5-1 and TRBJ2-5; TRBD1 matches 9 bases. This sequence was found in an adult with an advanced solid tumor such as melanoma, head and neck, liver or kidney cancer. The CDR3 loop is CASSSRTGVSETQYF. CDR3 sequence (DNA): TGCGCCAGCAGCTCAAGGACAGGGGTGTCGGAGACCCAGTACTTC.